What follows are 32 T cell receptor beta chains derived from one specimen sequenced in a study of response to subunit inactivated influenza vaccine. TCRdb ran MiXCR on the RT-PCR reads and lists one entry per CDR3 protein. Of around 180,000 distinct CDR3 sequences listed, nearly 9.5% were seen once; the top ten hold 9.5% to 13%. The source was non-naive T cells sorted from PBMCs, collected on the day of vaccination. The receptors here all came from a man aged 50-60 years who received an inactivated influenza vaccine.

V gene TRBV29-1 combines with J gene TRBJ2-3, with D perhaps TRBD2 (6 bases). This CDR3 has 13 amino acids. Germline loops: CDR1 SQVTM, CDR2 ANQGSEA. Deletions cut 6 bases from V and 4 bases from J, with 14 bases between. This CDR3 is CSVEGSDSDTQYF. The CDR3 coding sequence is TGCAGCGTGGAGGGGTCAGATTCAGATACGCAGTATTTT.

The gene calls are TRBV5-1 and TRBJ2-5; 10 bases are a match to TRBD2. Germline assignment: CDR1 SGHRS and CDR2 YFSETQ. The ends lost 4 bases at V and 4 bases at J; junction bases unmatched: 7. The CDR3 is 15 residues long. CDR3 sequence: CASSLSGGAGETQYF. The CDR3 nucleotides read TGCGCCAGCAGCCTCAGCGGGGGGGCCGGAGAGACCCAGTACTTC.

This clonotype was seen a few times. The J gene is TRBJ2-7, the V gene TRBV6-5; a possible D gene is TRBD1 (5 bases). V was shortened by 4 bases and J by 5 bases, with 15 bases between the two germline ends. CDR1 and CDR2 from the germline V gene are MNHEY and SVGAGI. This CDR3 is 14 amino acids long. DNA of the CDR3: TGTGCCAGCAGTTCCCAAGGGGCCAAGGACGAGCAGTACTTC. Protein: CASSSQGAKDEQYF.

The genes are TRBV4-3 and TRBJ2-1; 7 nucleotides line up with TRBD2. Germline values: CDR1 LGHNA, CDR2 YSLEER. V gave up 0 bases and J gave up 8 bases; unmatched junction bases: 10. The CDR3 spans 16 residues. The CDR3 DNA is TGCGCCAGCAGCCAAGAACCACTACTAGCGTGGTATGAGCAGTTCTTC. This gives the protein CASSQEPLLAWYEQFF.

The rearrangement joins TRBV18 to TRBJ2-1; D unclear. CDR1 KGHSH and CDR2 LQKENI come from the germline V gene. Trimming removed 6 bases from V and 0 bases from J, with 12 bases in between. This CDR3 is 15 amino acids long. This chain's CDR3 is CASSPISDSYNEQFF. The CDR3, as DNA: TGTGCCAGCTCGCCCATTTCAGACTCCTACAATGAGCAGTTCTTC.

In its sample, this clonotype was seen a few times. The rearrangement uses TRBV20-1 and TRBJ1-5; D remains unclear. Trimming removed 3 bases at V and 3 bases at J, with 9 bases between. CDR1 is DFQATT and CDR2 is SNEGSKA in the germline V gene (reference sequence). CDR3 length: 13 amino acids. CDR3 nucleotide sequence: TGCAGTGCTAGGGAGGTCCCCAATCAGCCCCAGCATTTT. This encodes CSAREVPNQPQHF.

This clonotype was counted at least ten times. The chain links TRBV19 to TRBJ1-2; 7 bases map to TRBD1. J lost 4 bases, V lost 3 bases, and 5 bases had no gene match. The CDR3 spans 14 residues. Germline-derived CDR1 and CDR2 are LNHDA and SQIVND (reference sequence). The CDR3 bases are TGTGCCAGTAGTATCGACAGGGCGGCCTATGGCTACACCTTC. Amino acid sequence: CASSIDRAAYGYTF. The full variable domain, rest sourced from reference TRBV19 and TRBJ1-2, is DGGITQSPKYLFRKEGQNVTLSCEQNLNHDAMYWYRQDPGQGLRLIYYSQIVNDFQKGDIAEGYSVSREKKESFPLTVTSAQKNPTAFYLCASSIDRAAYGYTFGSGTRLTVV.

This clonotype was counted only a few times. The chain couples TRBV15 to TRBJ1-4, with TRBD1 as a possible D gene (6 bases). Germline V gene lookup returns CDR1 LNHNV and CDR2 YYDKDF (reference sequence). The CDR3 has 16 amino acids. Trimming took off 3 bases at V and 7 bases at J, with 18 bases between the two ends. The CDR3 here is CATSRGGGQAGEKLFF. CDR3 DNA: TGTGCCACCAGCAGGGGGGGGGGCCAGGCCGGTGAAAAACTGTTTTTT.

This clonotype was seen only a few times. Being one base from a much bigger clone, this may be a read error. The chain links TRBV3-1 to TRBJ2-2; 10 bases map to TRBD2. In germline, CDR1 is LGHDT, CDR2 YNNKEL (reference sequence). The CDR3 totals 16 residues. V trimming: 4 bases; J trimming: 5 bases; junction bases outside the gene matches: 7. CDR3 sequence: CASSPTLAGLTGELFF. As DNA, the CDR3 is TGTGCCAGCAGCCCTACACTAGCGGGGCTAACCGGGGAGCTGTTTTTT.

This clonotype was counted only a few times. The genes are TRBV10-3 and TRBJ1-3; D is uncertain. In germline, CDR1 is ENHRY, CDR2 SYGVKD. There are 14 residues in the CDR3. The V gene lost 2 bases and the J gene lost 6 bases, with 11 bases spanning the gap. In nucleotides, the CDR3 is TGTGCCATCAGTGAGAAGACCGAAGCAAACACCATATATTTT. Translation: CAISEKTEANTIYF.

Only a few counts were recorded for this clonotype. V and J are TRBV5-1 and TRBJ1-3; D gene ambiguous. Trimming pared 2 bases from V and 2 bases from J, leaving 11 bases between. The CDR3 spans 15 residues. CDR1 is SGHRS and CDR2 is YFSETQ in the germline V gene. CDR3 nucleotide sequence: TGCGCCAGCAGCTTCACCCCACCCCCTGGAAACACCATATATTTT. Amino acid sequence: CASSFTPPPGNTIYF.

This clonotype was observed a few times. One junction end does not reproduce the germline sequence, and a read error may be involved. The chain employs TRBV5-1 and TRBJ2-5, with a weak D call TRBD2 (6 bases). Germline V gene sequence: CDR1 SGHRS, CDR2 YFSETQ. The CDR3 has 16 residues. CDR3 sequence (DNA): TGCGCCAGCAGCTTCCAACAATCCGGGCCCGACGGGCCGGGGGACTTC. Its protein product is CASSFQQSGPDGPGDF.

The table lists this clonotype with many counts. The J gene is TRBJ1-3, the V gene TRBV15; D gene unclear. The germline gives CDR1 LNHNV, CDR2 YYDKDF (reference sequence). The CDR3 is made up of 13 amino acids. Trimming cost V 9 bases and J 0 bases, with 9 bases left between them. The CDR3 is CATTTDSGNTIYF. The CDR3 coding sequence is TGTGCCACGACGACGGACTCTGGAAACACCATATATTTT.

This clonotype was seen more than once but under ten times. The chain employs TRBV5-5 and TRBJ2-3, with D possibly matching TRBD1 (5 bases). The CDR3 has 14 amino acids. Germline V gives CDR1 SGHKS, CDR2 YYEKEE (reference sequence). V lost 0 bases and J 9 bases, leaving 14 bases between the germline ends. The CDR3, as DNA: TGTGCCAGCAGCTTGGAGGGGAAGCTCAGGACGCAGTATTTT. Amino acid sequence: CASSLEGKLRTQYF. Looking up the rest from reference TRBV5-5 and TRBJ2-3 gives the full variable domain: DAGVTQSPTHLIKTRGQQVTLRCSPISGHKSVSWYQQVLGQGPQFIFQYYEKEERGRGNFPDRFSARQFPNYSSELNVNALLLGDSALYLCASSLEGKLRTQYFGPGTRLTVL.

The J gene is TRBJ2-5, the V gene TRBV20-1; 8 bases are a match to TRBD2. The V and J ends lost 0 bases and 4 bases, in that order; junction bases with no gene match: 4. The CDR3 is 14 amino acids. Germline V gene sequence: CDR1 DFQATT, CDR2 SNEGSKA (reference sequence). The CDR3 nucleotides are TGCAGTGCTAGAGATCAGAGCGGGAGAGAGACCCAGTACTTC. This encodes CSARDQSGRETQYF.

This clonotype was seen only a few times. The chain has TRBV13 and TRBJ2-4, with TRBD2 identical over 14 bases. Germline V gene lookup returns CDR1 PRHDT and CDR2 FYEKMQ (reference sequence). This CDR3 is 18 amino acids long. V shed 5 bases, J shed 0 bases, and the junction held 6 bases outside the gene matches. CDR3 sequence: CASSTGLAGDLAKNIQYF. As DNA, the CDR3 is TGTGCCAGCAGCACGGGACTAGCGGGGGACCTAGCCAAAAACATTCAGTACTTC.

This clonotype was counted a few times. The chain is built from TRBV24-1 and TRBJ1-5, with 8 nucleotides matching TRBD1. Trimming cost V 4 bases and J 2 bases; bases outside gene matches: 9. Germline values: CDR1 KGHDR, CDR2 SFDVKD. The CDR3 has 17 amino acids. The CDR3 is CATSDPRTGIGNQPQHF. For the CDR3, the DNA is TGTGCCACCAGTGACCCAAGGACAGGGATCGGCAATCAGCCCCAGCATTTT.

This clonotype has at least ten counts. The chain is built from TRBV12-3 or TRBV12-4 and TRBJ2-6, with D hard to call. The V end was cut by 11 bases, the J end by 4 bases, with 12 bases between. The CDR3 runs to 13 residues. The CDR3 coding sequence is TGTGCCGGAAAGTCGGCAGGGGCCAACGTCCTGACTTTC. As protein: CAGKSAGANVLTF.

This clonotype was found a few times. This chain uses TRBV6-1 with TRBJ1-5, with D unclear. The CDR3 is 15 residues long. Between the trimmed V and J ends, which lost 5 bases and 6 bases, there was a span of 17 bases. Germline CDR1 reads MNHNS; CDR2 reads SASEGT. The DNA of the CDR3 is TGTGCCAGCAGTCTAGGTGGAGAATCTACTCAGCCCCAGCATTTT. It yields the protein CASSLGGESTQPQHF.

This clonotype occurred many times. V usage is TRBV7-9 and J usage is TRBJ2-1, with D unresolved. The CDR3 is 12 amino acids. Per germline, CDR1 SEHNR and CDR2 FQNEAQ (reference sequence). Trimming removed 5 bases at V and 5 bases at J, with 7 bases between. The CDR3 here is CASSELNNEQFF. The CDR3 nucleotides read TGTGCCAGCAGCGAATTGAACAATGAGCAGTTCTTC.

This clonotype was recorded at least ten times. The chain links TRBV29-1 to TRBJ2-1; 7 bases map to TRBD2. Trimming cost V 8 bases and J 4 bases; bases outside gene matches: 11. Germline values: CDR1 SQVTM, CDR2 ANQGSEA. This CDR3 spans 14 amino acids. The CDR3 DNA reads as TGCAGCTCCAAAACTAGCGCCGGATACAATGAGCAGTTCTTC. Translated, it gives CSSKTSAGYNEQFF.

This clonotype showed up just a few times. In nucleotides, the CDR3 is TGCGCCAGCAGCTCCCCACGGGGTACCCAAGAGACCCAGTACTTC. Translating gives CASSSPRGTQETQYF. The rearrangement links TRBV5-1 to TRBJ2-5; TRBD2 is a possible D gene (5 bases). The germline V gene has CDR1 SGHRS and CDR2 YFSETQ. The CDR3 loop spans 15 amino acids. Trimming shortened V by 3 bases and J by 1 base, and 13 bases separated the two germline ends.

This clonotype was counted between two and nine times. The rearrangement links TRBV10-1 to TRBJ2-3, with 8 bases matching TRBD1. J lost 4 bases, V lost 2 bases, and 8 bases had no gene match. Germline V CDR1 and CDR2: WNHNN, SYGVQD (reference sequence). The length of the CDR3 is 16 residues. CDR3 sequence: CASSEGSGGKADTQYF. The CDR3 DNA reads TGCGCCAGCAGTGAGGGTTCAGGGGGCAAGGCAGATACGCAGTATTTT.

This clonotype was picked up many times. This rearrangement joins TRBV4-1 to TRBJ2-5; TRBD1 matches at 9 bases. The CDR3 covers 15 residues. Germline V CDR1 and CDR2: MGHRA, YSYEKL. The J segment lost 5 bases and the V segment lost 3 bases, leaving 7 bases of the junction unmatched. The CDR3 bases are TGCGCCAGCAGCCACGGGGGACAGGGAGGGGAGACCCAGTACTTC. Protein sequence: CASSHGGQGGETQYF.

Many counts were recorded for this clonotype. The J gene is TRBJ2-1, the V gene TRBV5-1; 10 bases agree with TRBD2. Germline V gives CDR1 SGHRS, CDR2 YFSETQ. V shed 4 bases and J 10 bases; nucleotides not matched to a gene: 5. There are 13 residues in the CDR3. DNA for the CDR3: TGCGCCAGCAGCACTCGGACTAGCGGAGAGCAGTTCTTC. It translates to CASSTRTSGEQFF. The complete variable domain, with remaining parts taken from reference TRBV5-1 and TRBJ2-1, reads KAGVTQTPRYLIKTRGQQVTLSCSPISGHRSVSWYQQTPGQGLQFLFEYFSETQRNKGNFPGRFSGRQFSNSRSEMNVSTLELGDSALYLCASSTRTSGEQFFGPGTRLTVL.

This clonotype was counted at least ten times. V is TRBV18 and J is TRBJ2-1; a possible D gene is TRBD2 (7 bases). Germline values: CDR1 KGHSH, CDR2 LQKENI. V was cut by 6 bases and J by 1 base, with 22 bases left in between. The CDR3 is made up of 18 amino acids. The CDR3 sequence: CASSDPTSAQGSYNEQFF. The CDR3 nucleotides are TGTGCCAGCTCCGACCCTACTAGCGCCCAGGGGTCCTACAATGAGCAGTTCTTC. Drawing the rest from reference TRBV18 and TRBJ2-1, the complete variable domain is NAGVMQNPRHLVRRRGQEARLRCSPMKGHSHVYWYRQLPEEGLKFMVYLQKENIIDESGMPKERFSAEFPKEGPSILRIQQVVRGDSAAYFCASSDPTSAQGSYNEQFFGPGTRLTVL.

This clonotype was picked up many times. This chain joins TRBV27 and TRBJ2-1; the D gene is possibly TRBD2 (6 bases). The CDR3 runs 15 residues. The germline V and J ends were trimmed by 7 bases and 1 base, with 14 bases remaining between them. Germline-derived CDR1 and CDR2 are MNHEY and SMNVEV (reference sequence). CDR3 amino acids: CASMRGGVSYNEQFF. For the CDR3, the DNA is TGTGCCAGCATGAGGGGCGGGGTGTCCTACAATGAGCAGTTCTTC.

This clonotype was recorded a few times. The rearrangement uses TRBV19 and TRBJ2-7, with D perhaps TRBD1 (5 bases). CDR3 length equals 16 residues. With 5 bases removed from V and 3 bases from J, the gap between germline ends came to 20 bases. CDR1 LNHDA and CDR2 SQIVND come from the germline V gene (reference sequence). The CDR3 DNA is TGTGCCAGTAGTCCCAGTAGGGGTAATCTTATCTACGAGCAGTACTTC. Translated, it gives CASSPSRGNLIYEQYF.

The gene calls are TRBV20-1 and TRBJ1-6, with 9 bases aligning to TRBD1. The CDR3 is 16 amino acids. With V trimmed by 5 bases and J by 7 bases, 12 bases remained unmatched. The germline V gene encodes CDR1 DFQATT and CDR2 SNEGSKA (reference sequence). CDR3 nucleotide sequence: TGCAGTGCTCAAAAGACAGGGGGAACGTTAAATTCACCCCTCCACTTT. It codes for CSAQKTGGTLNSPLHF.

The CDR3 nucleotides read TGCAGCGTTGAACGACTCTTCAATGAGCAGTTCTTC. It yields the protein CSVERLFNEQFF. J is TRBJ2-1 and V is TRBV29-1; D is unclear. Germline CDR1 reads SQVTM; CDR2 reads ANQGSEA. The CDR3 is 12 residues long. The V and J ends lost 2 bases and 6 bases respectively, with 8 bases between them.

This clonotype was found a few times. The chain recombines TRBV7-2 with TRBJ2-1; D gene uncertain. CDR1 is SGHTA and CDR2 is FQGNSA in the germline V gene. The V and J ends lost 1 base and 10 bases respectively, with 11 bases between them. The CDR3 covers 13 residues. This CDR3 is CASSLVLAGEQFF. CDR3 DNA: TGTGCCAGCAGCTTAGTGTTGGCCGGGGAGCAGTTCTTC.

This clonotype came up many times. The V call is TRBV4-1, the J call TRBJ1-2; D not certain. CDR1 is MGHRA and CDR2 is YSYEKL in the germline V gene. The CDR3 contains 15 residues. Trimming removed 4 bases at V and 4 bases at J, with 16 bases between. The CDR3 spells CASSPSLGVGYGYTF. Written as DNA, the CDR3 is TGCGCCAGCAGCCCGTCTTTAGGCGTGGGCTATGGCTACACCTTC.